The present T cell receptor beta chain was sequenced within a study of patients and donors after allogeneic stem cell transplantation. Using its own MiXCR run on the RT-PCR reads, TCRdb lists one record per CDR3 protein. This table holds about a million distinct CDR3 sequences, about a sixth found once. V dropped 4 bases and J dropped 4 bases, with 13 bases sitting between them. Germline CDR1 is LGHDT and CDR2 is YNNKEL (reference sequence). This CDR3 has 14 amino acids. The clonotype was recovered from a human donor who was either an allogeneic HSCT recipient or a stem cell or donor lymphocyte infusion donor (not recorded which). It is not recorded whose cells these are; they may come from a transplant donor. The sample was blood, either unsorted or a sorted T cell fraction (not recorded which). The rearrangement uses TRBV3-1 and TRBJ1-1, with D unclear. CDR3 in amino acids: CASSPDGRGTEAFF. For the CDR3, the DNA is TGTGCCAGCAGCCCGGACGGGAGAGGCACTGAAGCTTTCTTT. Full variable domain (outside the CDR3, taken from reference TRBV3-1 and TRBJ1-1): DTAVSQTPKYLVTQMGNDKSIKCEQNLGHDTMYWYKQDSKKFLKIMFSYNNKELIINETVPNRFSPKSPDKAHLNLHINSLELGDSAVYFCASSPDGRGTEAFFGQGTRLTVV.